The sequence of this TCR beta chain was determined in a study of blood T cells in healthy people across ages. About the research overall: About one barcoded beta molecule per two T cells was the capture yield of template switching.

The people who gave samples were healthy Caucasians from Russia, aged about 6 to 100. About 10 milliliters of peripheral blood were drawn from each donor into EDTA-treated tubes. Study-wide findings and caveats: Long-lived donors had more naive CD4+ cells and higher diversity than aged donors.

With a J-beta primer mix and a sample-barcoded 5' primer, a second PCR ran about 6 to 11 cycles. TCRdb reanalysed the 5' RACE reads using MiXCR and keeps one entry per CDR3 protein. The table includes over 950,000 distinct CDR3 sequences, under 40% detected once. To note about this clonotype: Its target is unknown.

The TCR comes from a man aged 18-30 years in good health. The sample comprised blood.

The CDR3 bases are TGCAGTGCTACTGCGAGCCGGGGGGGCATAGAGACCCAGTACTTC. Residues: CSATASRGGIETQYF. The chain joins TRBV20-1 to TRBJ2-4; 8 bases agree with TRBD2. The J call may be mistaken, given a closer DNA end match to TRBJ2-5. Germline V lookup: CDR1 DFQATT, CDR2 SNEGSKA (reference sequence). The CDR3 contains 15 residues.